The 30 T cell receptor beta chains below all came from one sample that was sequenced in a study of cytomegalovirus exposure and HLA in healthy donors. PCR amplification relied on 60 Vbeta primers (plus 13 Jbeta primers). This table comes from immunoSEQ multiplex PCR, and its TCRdb copy is limited to in-frame clones, with some not included. Listed are about 40,000 clones; approximately 9% falls within the top ten. The sample comprised PBMCs. All receptors come from a man in his forties in good health and CMV-seropositive.

The chain recombines TRBV10-3 with TRBJ1-2; D might be TRBD1 (5 bases). V was cut by 0 bases and J by 2 bases, with 16 bases left in between. CDR3 length: 17 amino acids. Germline V gene data show CDR1 as ENHRY and CDR2 as SYGVKD. CDR3: CAISESMAGRGNYGYTF. The CDR3 DNA sequence: TGTGCCATCAGTGAGTCGATGGCAGGGCGGGGGAACTATGGCTACACCTTC.

This chain connects TRBV2 to TRBJ1-5; a weak D match, TRBD1 (6 bases). CDR1 and CDR2 from the germline V gene are SNHLY and FYNNEI. Trimming shortened V by 8 bases and J by 5 bases, and 16 bases separated the two germline ends. This CDR3 has 14 amino acids. CDR3: CASGEQGLDQPQHF. CDR3 DNA sequence: TGTGCCAGCGGGGAACAGGGATTGGATCAGCCCCAGCATTTT.

This sequence joins TRBV4-3 and TRBJ1-4; TRBD1 matches 7 bases. This CDR3 has 15 residues. From germline, CDR1 is LGHNA and CDR2 YSLEER. After removal of 1 base from V and 7 bases from J, the junction contained 6 bases not matched to a gene. DNA for the CDR3: TGCGCCAGCAGCCAAGGGACAGGCGTTAGTGAAAAACTGTTTTTT. Translating it yields CASSQGTGVSEKLFF.

The chain combines TRBV11-1 with TRBJ1-5; tentatively, D is TRBD1 (6 bases). Between the trimmed V and J ends, which lost 5 bases and 7 bases, there was a span of 15 bases. Looked up from germline, CDR1 is SGHAT and CDR2 is FQDESV (reference sequence). This CDR3 region has 14 residues. CDR3 DNA: TGTGCCAGCAGCCCAGGGGCAGGGATCCAGCCCCAGCATTTT. Translating gives CASSPGAGIQPQHF.

This chain joins TRBV9 and TRBJ2-3, with 7 bases identical to TRBD2. Losses at the gene ends were 5 bases for V and 4 bases for J; bases not matched to a gene: 4. The V gene's germline CDR1 is SGDLS and CDR2 YYNGEE. The CDR3 is made up of 13 amino acids. The CDR3: CASRGGSADTQYF. CDR3 nucleotides: TGTGCCAGCAGGGGAGGGTCGGCAGATACGCAGTATTTT. The full variable domain, with the rest looked up from reference TRBV9 and TRBJ2-3, is DSGVTQTPKHLITATGQRVTLRCSPRSGDLSVYWYQQSLDQGLQFLIQYYNGEERAKGNILERFSAQQFPDLHSELNLSSLELGDSALYFCASRGGSADTQYFGPGTRLTVL.

This chain joins TRBV6-5 and TRBJ1-1, with 8 bases aligning to TRBD1. After removal of 7 bases from V and 6 bases from J, the junction contained 7 bases not matched to a gene. This CDR3 contains 13 residues. CDR1 MNHEY and CDR2 SVGAGI come from the germline V gene. Here the CDR3 reads CASTLDRGAEAFF. The CDR3 DNA reads TGTGCCAGCACCCTTGACAGGGGAGCTGAAGCTTTCTTT.

The chain combines TRBV11-3 with TRBJ1-4, with D unresolved. This CDR3 has 15 residues. V was pared by 3 bases and J by 3 bases, with 11 bases between. From germline, CDR1 is SGHNT and CDR2 YENEEA. CDR3 loop: CASSFKAAANEKLFF. CDR3 nucleotides: TGTGCCAGCAGCTTCAAAGCGGCGGCTAATGAAAAACTGTTTTTT.

The chain is built from TRBV5-1 and TRBJ2-7; 7 positions match TRBD2. Trimming removed 7 bases from V and 0 bases from J; junction bases left unmatched: 19. The CDR3 has 18 residues. Germline CDR1 reads SGHRS; CDR2 reads YFSETQ. The CDR3 coding sequence is TGCGCCAGCTCCGAGGGGATTCGTTGGCGGGGGAGCTCCTACGAGCAGTACTTC. Protein product: CASSEGIRWRGSSYEQYF.

Note on this clone: The junction and the germline gene differ at one end; a read error may be behind it. The rearrangement joins TRBV30 to TRBJ1-1; tentative D call: TRBD1 (5 bases). In germline, CDR1 is GTSNPN, CDR2 SVGIG (reference sequence). This CDR3 contains 12 residues. CDR3 coding DNA: TGTGCCTGGAGTGTACCAGGGTTTGAAACTTTCTTT. It specifies CAWSVPGFETFF.

The chain joins TRBV29-1 to TRBJ2-5, with D unclear. This CDR3 has 10 residues. Germline V gene data show CDR1 as SQVTM and CDR2 as ANQGSEA. Between the trimmed V and J ends, which lost 4 bases and 5 bases, there was a span of 5 bases. The CDR3 nucleotides are TGCAGCGTTGGCGTGGAGACCCAGTACTTC. This translates into CSVGVETQYF.

The chain links TRBV20-1 to TRBJ1-1; 7 bases are shared with TRBD1. The germline V gene encodes CDR1 DFQATT and CDR2 SNEGSKA (reference sequence). Trimming took 6 bases from V and 8 from J; bases not matched to a gene: 6. This CDR3 is 11 amino acids long. CDR3 nucleotide sequence: TGCAGTGCCACGACAGGGTTCGAAGCTTTCTTT. Its translation is CSATTGFEAFF.

The chain is built from TRBV5-1 and TRBJ2-1; 9 nucleotides line up with TRBD2. Germline assignment: CDR1 SGHRS and CDR2 YFSETQ. V lost 3 bases, J lost 3 bases, and 10 bases stayed unmatched. There are 17 residues in the CDR3. CDR3 bases: TGCGCCAGCAGCTCCCTCCCGACTAGCGGACTCTACAATGAGCAGTTCTTC. Residues: CASSSLPTSGLYNEQFF.

This sequence joins TRBV6-5 and TRBJ1-6, with 8 positions matching TRBD1. Germline values: CDR1 MNHEY, CDR2 SVGAGI. The CDR3 contains 14 residues. V trimming: 5 bases; J trimming: 9 bases; junction bases outside the gene matches: 6. The CDR3 loop reads CASSRTGLVSPLHF. DNA for the CDR3: TGTGCCAGCAGTAGGACAGGGTTGGTTTCACCCCTCCACTTT.

This chain connects TRBV15 to TRBJ2-3; 12 bases map to TRBD2. V lost 4 bases, J lost 0 bases, and 5 bases stayed unmatched. The germline V gene encodes CDR1 LNHNV and CDR2 YYDKDF (reference sequence). This CDR3 region has 17 residues. For the CDR3, the DNA is TGTGCCACCAGCAAACTTGGACTAGCGGGAAGCACAGATACGCAGTATTTT. Translation: CATSKLGLAGSTDTQYF.

V and J are TRBV29-1 and TRBJ2-1; D is perhaps TRBD2 (6 bases). V dropped 7 bases and J dropped 7 bases, with 23 bases sitting between them. The germline gives CDR1 SQVTM, CDR2 ANQGSEA. There are 15 residues in the CDR3. CDR3 in amino acids: CSALGGWGPDNEQFF. DNA for the CDR3: TGCAGCGCCCTCGGGGGTTGGGGCCCTGATAATGAGCAGTTCTTC.

The genes are TRBV7-6 and TRBJ2-2, with TRBD2 identical over 10 bases. Germline V gene sequence: CDR1 SGHVS, CDR2 FNYEAQ. This CDR3 is 15 amino acids long. V trimming: 5 bases; J trimming: 7 bases; junction bases outside the gene matches: 7. The CDR3 DNA reads as TGTGCCAGCAGCGTAACGGGACTAGCGAACGGGGAGCTGTTTTTT. Translated, it gives CASSVTGLANGELFF.

The chain couples TRBV7-6 to TRBJ1-1; TRBD1 matches at 10 bases. This CDR3 comprises 14 residues. J gave up 4 bases and V 4 bases, and 3 bases lay outside the gene matches. CDR1 is SGHVS and CDR2 is FNYEAQ in the germline V gene. The CDR3 nucleotides are TGTGCCAGCAGCTCGGACAGGGGGGGCACTGAAGCTTTCTTT. This sequence encodes CASSSDRGGTEAFF.

The rearrangement joins TRBV6-5 to TRBJ2-1; possible D gene TRBD1, 5 bases. Germline V gene data show CDR1 as MNHEY and CDR2 as SVGAGI. V lost 4 bases to trimming and J lost 2 bases, with 15 bases between them. The CDR3 length is 16 residues. The CDR3: CASSSLDSTPYNEQFF. The CDR3 nucleotides read TGTGCCAGCAGTTCACTCGACAGCACCCCCTACAATGAGCAGTTCTTC.

The rearrangement uses TRBV7-2 and TRBJ2-1; tentative D call: TRBD2 (5 bases). Trimming cost V 3 bases and J 5 bases, with 14 bases left between them. Germline CDR1 and CDR2: SGHTA and FQGNSA. The CDR3 length is 15 residues. For the CDR3, the DNA is TGTGCCAGCAGCTTGGAGGCCAGACGGGACAATGAGCAGTTCTTC. It encodes CASSLEARRDNEQFF.

V is TRBV29-1 and J is TRBJ2-7; the match to TRBD1 covers 7 bases. CDR3 length: 12 amino acids. Germline CDR1 is SQVTM and CDR2 is ANQGSEA. Trimming took 7 bases from V and 3 from J; bases not matched to a gene: 6. The CDR3 sequence is CSGQGFLYEQYF. CDR3 in DNA: TGCAGCGGACAGGGTTTTCTCTACGAGCAGTACTTC.

V gene TRBV5-4 combines with J gene TRBJ2-7, with 10 bases fitting TRBD1. CDR1 and CDR2 from the germline V gene are SGHNT and YYREEE (reference sequence). V lost 5 bases, J lost 6 bases, and 8 bases stayed unmatched. CDR3 length: 14 residues. The CDR3 nucleotides read TGTGCCAGCAGAACAGGACAGGGGGTTGGCGAGCAGTACTTC. Its protein is CASRTGQGVGEQYF.

The chain couples TRBV7-3 to TRBJ2-7; 14 nucleotides agree with TRBD2. With V trimmed by 3 bases and J by 4 bases, 5 bases remained unmatched. The CDR3 is 16 amino acids. CDR1 is SGHTA and CDR2 is FQGTGA in the germline V gene. Written as DNA, the CDR3 is TGTGCCAGCAGCTTCGGACTAGCGGGAGGCCAATACGAGCAGTACTTC. This codes for CASSFGLAGGQYEQYF.

V is TRBV18 and J is TRBJ2-1, with 9 positions matching TRBD1. The CDR3 consists of 18 residues. In germline, CDR1 is KGHSH, CDR2 LQKENI. The V segment lost 0 bases and the J segment 10 bases; nucleotides outside the gene matches: 16. The CDR3 protein is CASSPPNARTGARGEQFF. The DNA of the CDR3 is TGTGCCAGCTCACCACCCAACGCCCGGACAGGGGCCCGGGGGGAGCAGTTCTTC.

CDR3 sequence reads: CASSPMPGGTNTEAFF. The CDR3 bases are TGCGCCAGCAGCCCGATGCCTGGAGGGACTAACACTGAAGCTTTCTTT. The chain links TRBV5-1 to TRBJ1-1, with D tentatively TRBD1 (5 bases). Germline V gene sequence: CDR1 SGHRS, CDR2 YFSETQ. The CDR3 contains 16 residues. With 4 bases removed from V and 2 bases from J, the gap between germline ends came to 18 bases.

The genes are TRBV7-9 and TRBJ1-2; 8 bases are a match to TRBD1. The CDR3 sequence is 16 residues long. Germline V gives CDR1 SEHNR, CDR2 FQNEAQ (reference sequence). V was clipped by 3 bases and J by 2 bases; unmatched bases: 8. CDR3 in DNA: TGTGCCAGCAGCTTGGACCAGGGGGCCCTAAACTATGGCTACACCTTC. Protein: CASSLDQGALNYGYTF.

CDR3 bases: TGTGCCAGCAGCTTGGCCGTTAACACCGGGGAGCTGTTTTTT. Translated, it gives CASSLAVNTGELFF. This chain links TRBV5-6 with TRBJ2-2; D unclear. V gave up 0 bases and J gave up 2 bases, with 5 bases separating them. Per the germline V gene, CDR1 is SGHDT and CDR2 is YYEEEE. The CDR3 has 14 amino acids.

The V gene is TRBV6-8, the J gene TRBJ2-7, with D hard to call. The CDR3 extends over 15 amino acids. The V gene lost 0 bases and the J gene lost 0 bases, with 9 bases spanning the gap. Per germline, CDR1 MNHGY and CDR2 SAAAGT. In DNA form, the CDR3 reads TGTGCCAGCAGTTACTCCACTATCCGCTCCTACGAGCAGTACTTC. Residues: CASSYSTIRSYEQYF.

The chain recombines TRBV29-1 with TRBJ1-1, with D maybe TRBD1 (6 bases). Looked up from germline, CDR1 is SQVTM and CDR2 is ANQGSEA. The V gene lost 3 bases and the J gene lost 1 base, with 6 bases spanning the gap. This CDR3 region has 12 residues. Here the CDR3 DNA reads TGCAGCGTTGACAGGGGGAACACTGAAGCTTTCTTT. Translated, it gives CSVDRGNTEAFF.

The V call is TRBV30, the J call TRBJ2-5; D not certain. The DNA end is a closer match to TRBJ2-7, so the J assignment may be wrong. The germline CDR1 and CDR2 sequences are GTSNPN and SVGIG (reference sequence). CDR3 size: 12 residues. CDR3 in DNA: TGTGCCTGTACTACCCGCTCCTACGAGCAGTACTTC. Encoded protein: CACTTRSYEQYF.

This chain links TRBV28 with TRBJ2-7; D unclear. V lost 2 bases, J lost 0 bases, and 8 bases lay in between. The CDR3 runs 14 residues. Germline CDR1 reads MDHEN; CDR2 reads SYDVKM. CDR3: CASSLGGSSYEQYF. The CDR3 DNA reads as TGTGCCAGCAGTTTAGGCGGCAGCTCCTACGAGCAGTACTTC.